This T cell receptor beta chain stems from a study of T cells in Graves' hyperthyroidism and ophthalmopathy. Germline V gene sequence: CDR1 GTSNPN, CDR2 SVGIG (reference sequence). This CDR3 is built from 13 residues. V was clipped by 3 bases and J by 0 bases, with 8 bases between them. This clonotype has at least ten counts. Template material for amplifying TCR beta CDR3 regions consisted of RNA transcripts. HTBI primers drove first-round RT-PCR of the TCR CDR3. MiXCR, applied by TCRdb to the multiplex PCR reads, yields one record per CDR3 protein. The sample gives around 450,000 distinct CDR3 sequences, approximately 15% of which show up once; about 5% is in the top ten. Orbital computed tomography, thyroid ultrasound, serum thyroxine and TRAb, and clinical symptoms together informed the diagnoses.

Sequences were obtained from blood. The receptor was derived from a woman aged 18-29 years with Graves' hyperthyroidism. The rearrangement links TRBV30 to TRBJ1-1; D is ambiguous. The CDR3 spells CAWSNVLNTEAFF. In DNA form, the CDR3 reads TGTGCCTGGAGCAACGTTTTGAACACTGAAGCTTTCTTT.